These 27 T cell receptor beta chains originate from one sample sequenced in a study of vaccination effects on CD4 cells after COVID-19 (dated by TCRdb to between 2020 and 2023). No cognate antigen is known for these TCRs. To prepare the library, the immunoSEQ multiplex PCR assay was applied. The table comes from immuneACCESS by way of TCRdb, which keeps in-frame sequences with V and J called. Part of the clones is missing from these tables; in studies checked, under half for an unresolved V gene and the rest for unknown reasons. The sample records around 19,000 clones, over 65% of which are singletons. The ten largest clones capture around two fifths of the sample. In the ViraFEST assay, PBMC were stimulated with viral peptide pools, and TCR sequencing was then used to find antigen-specific CD4+ T cell clonotypes based on their expansion. After approximately 11 days of culture, CD4+ T cells were isolated with the EasySep CD4+ T cell isolation kit. Convalescent patients had PCR-confirmed SARS-CoV-2 infection between March and December 2020, before Alpha, Beta and Delta variants emerged in the United States.

This material consisted of CD4+ T cells from PBMCs cultured with a peptide pool, taken before COVID-19 vaccination. The receptors here all came from a human donor who had a prior SARS-CoV-2 infection.

The J gene is TRBJ1-4, the V gene TRBV12-3 or TRBV12-4; no reliable D call. The V end was cut by 3 bases, the J end by 8 bases, with 10 bases between. The CDR3 contains 13 residues. The DNA of the CDR3 is TGTGCCAGCAGTTTGAGGAGGGCCGAAAAACTGTTTTTT. Translated, it gives CASSLRRAEKLFF.

The gene calls are TRBV5-1 and TRBJ2-5; 10 positions match TRBD2. CDR1 is SGHRS and CDR2 is YFSETQ in the germline V gene. After removal of 4 bases from V and 9 bases from J, the junction contained 9 bases not matched to a gene. The CDR3 consists of 14 residues. This CDR3 is CASSPSLAGGSQYF. CDR3 sequence (DNA): TGCGCCAGCAGCCCGTCATTAGCGGGGGGCTCCCAGTACTTC.

This clone turned up a few times. The rearrangement links TRBV7-9 to TRBJ1-6, with 7 bases that match TRBD1. Germline V gene sequence: CDR1 SEHNR, CDR2 FQNEAQ (reference sequence). The CDR3 loop spans 16 amino acids. V was pared by 0 bases and J by 8 bases, with 7 bases of the junction left unmatched. This chain's CDR3 is CASSLARGTEYSPLHF. The CDR3 DNA reads TGTGCCAGCAGCTTAGCCCGGGGGACAGAGTATTCACCCCTCCACTTT.

Here the CDR3 DNA reads TGTGCCACCAGCAGACGGACTAGCGGGGAAAATGAGCAGTTCTTC. Its translation is CATSRRTSGENEQFF. This chain connects TRBV15 to TRBJ2-1; 12 positions agree with TRBD2. Trimming took 2 bases from V and 7 from J; bases not matched to a gene: 3. The CDR3 totals 15 residues. Per the germline V gene, CDR1 is LNHNV and CDR2 is YYDKDF (reference sequence).

The rearrangement links TRBV5-1 to TRBJ2-1, with D uncertain. The CDR3 has 15 residues. The ends were cut back, 5 bases at V and 0 bases at J, with 12 bases in the middle. Germline CDR1 SGHRS, CDR2 YFSETQ. The CDR3 DNA sequence: TGCGCCAGCAGTCAAGGTCTTAGCTCCTACAATGAGCAGTTCTTC. Translated: CASSQGLSSYNEQFF.

This clone was detected a few times. The rearrangement uses TRBV3-1 (or the pseudogene TRBV3-2) and TRBJ2-7, with TRBD1 as a possible D gene (5 bases). CDR3 length equals 12 residues. Germline CDR1 and CDR2: LGHDT and YNNKEL (reference sequence). V dropped 6 bases and J dropped 6 bases, with 12 bases sitting between them. CDR3 in amino acids: CASRRQGSEQYF. CDR3 coding DNA: TGTGCCAGCAGGCGGCAGGGCAGCGAGCAGTACTTC.

The chain has TRBV27 and TRBJ1-2; possibly TRBD1 for D (5 bases). The length of the CDR3 is 14 residues. V lost 5 bases and J lost 4, with 14 bases in between. CDR1 MNHEY and CDR2 SMNVEV come from the germline V gene (reference sequence). The CDR3: CASSRGYRGYGYTF. In DNA, the CDR3 is TGTGCCAGCAGTAGGGGTTACCGAGGCTATGGCTACACCTTC.

The V and J genes are TRBV5-1 and TRBJ1-1; D is uncertain. The CDR3 is 14 residues long. V shed 2 bases and J shed 6 bases, with 14 bases lying between them. CDR1 is SGHRS and CDR2 is YFSETQ in the germline V gene. CDR3 DNA: TGCGCCAGCAGCTTAGAGGTGGGAGCATCTGAAGCTTTCTTT. Translation gives CASSLEVGASEAFF.

The genes are TRBV9 and TRBJ2-5, with 9 bases that match TRBD1. This CDR3 is 16 amino acids long. Per germline, CDR1 SGDLS and CDR2 YYNGEE. V was pared by 4 bases and J by 5 bases, with 12 bases of the junction left unmatched. The CDR3 DNA reads TGTGCCAGCAGCACTGGGACAGGGACGGTTTTGGAGACCCAGTACTTC. It specifies CASSTGTGTVLETQYF.

This clone was seen a few times. The chain couples TRBV19 to TRBJ2-7, with 7 bases fitting TRBD2. V shed 6 bases, J shed 5 bases, and the junction held 13 bases outside the gene matches. The germline V gene encodes CDR1 LNHDA and CDR2 SQIVND (reference sequence). The CDR3 extends over 15 amino acids. The CDR3 spells CASSPWAGAGHEQYF. For the CDR3, the DNA is TGTGCCAGTAGCCCTTGGGCGGGAGCCGGCCACGAGCAGTACTTC. Full variable domain (remainder filled in from reference TRBV19 and TRBJ2-7): DGGITQSPKYLFRKEGQNVTLSCEQNLNHDAMYWYRQDPGQGLRLIYYSQIVNDFQKGDIAEGYSVSREKKESFPLTVTSAQKNPTAFYLCASSPWAGAGHEQYFGPGTRLTVT.

The chain is built from TRBV10-3 and TRBJ1-3; D is possibly TRBD1 (5 bases). Trimming left V 6 bases short and J 0 bases short, with 6 bases between. This CDR3 is built from 13 residues. The germline CDR1 and CDR2 sequences are ENHRY and SYGVKD. The CDR3 spells CAIRDSSGNTIYF. The CDR3 region has the DNA TGTGCCATCAGAGACAGCTCTGGAAACACCATATATTTT.

This rearrangement joins TRBV5-1 to TRBJ2-1; a weak D match, TRBD1 (5 bases). CDR3 length: 13 amino acids. Germline lookup yields CDR1 SGHRS and CDR2 YFSETQ. The V gene lost 1 base and the J gene lost 7 bases, with 9 bases spanning the gap. CDR3 region: CASSLQQDNEQFF. DNA of the CDR3: TGCGCCAGCAGCTTGCAACAGGATAATGAGCAGTTCTTC. Variable domain in full (rest from reference TRBV5-1 and TRBJ2-1): KAGVTQTPRYLIKTRGQQVTLSCSPISGHRSVSWYQQTPGQGLQFLFEYFSETQRNKGNFPGRFSGRQFSNSRSEMNVSTLELGDSALYLCASSLQQDNEQFFGPGTRLTVL.

The chain employs TRBV5-1 and TRBJ1-1, with D tentatively TRBD1 (5 bases). V lost 4 bases to trimming and J lost 7 bases, with 20 bases between them. CDR3 length: 15 amino acids. CDR1 and CDR2 from the germline V gene are SGHRS and YFSETQ. CDR3 coding DNA: TGCGCCAGCAGCCCCTATGGATCGGGGGAACGTGAAGCTTTCTTT. This gives the protein CASSPYGSGEREAFF.

The chain has TRBV5-4 and TRBJ2-5, with D possibly matching TRBD1 (6 bases). The ends were cut back, 5 bases at V and 3 bases at J, with 11 bases in the middle. This CDR3 contains 13 residues. Germline assignment: CDR1 SGHNT and CDR2 YYREEE (reference sequence). The CDR3 bases are TGTGCCAGCAGAAGCCGGGACAAAGAGACCCAGTACTTC. This codes for CASRSRDKETQYF.

This sequence joins TRBV7-9 and TRBJ2-3, with D unclear. Germline CDR1 SEHNR, CDR2 FQNEAQ (reference sequence). The V and J ends lost 5 bases and 6 bases respectively, with 12 bases between them. This CDR3 is built from 13 residues. CDR3 DNA: TGTGCCAGCAGCCCGTGGGGTGGCGATACGCAGTATTTT. This translates into CASSPWGGDTQYF.

The gene calls are TRBV11-2 and TRBJ2-7; possible D gene TRBD2, 5 bases. The CDR3 runs 12 residues. Germline assignment: CDR1 SGHAT and CDR2 FQNNGV. Trimming cost V 5 bases and J 5 bases, with 10 bases left between them. CDR3 nucleotide sequence: TGTGCCAGCAGCCGAACTAGTCACGAGCAGTACTTC. Translating gives CASSRTSHEQYF.

The J gene is TRBJ2-3, the V gene TRBV7-2; D not certain. V gave up 5 bases and J gave up 2 bases, with 23 bases separating them. The CDR3 loop spans 18 amino acids. The germline gives CDR1 SGHTA, CDR2 FQGNSA. The CDR3 is CASSPQARTVAYTDTQYF. In DNA form, the CDR3 reads TGTGCCAGCAGCCCCCAGGCGCGAACCGTCGCATACACAGATACGCAGTATTTT.

CDR3 residues: CASSEGTGGPQPQHF. The CDR3 nucleotides read TGTGCCAGCAGTGAAGGGACAGGGGGCCCTCAGCCCCAGCATTTT. This chain joins TRBV2 and TRBJ1-5; 11 bases agree with TRBD1. The CDR3 length is 15 residues. CDR1 and CDR2 (germline): SNHLY, FYNNEI. The J segment lost 6 bases and the V segment lost 1 base, leaving 2 bases of the junction unmatched.

The V gene is TRBV9, the J gene TRBJ1-3; tentative D call: TRBD1 (5 bases). Trimming removed 4 bases at V and 4 bases at J, with 15 bases between. This CDR3 comprises 15 residues. Germline assignment: CDR1 SGDLS and CDR2 YYNGEE. CDR3 DNA sequence: TGTGCCAGCAGCCGATCCAGGGTTTCGGGAAACACCATATATTTT. This gives the protein CASSRSRVSGNTIYF.

The chain links TRBV5-1 to TRBJ2-3; TRBD1 aligns across 9 bases. CDR1 and CDR2 from the germline V gene are SGHRS and YFSETQ. V lost 4 bases to trimming and J lost 8 bases; unmatched junction nucleotides: 11. This CDR3 has 15 amino acids. CDR3 in DNA: TGCGCCAGCAGCCCGGGGACAGGGAGATTAGGTACGCAGTATTTT. Translating it yields CASSPGTGRLGTQYF.

V and J are TRBV7-9 and TRBJ2-1; D might be TRBD1 or TRBD2, each matching 5 bases. The CDR3 spans 17 residues. V was cut by 6 bases and J by 11 bases, with 29 bases left in between. Germline V gene data show CDR1 as SEHNR and CDR2 as FQNEAQ (reference sequence). The DNA of the CDR3 is TGTGCCAGCAGTCTTTCAGCCGGTGGATCAATCACGGGGCAGCAGTTCTTC. It encodes CASSLSAGGSITGQQFF.

The chain recombines TRBV3-1 (or the pseudogene TRBV3-2) with TRBJ2-1; D is unresolved. Per the germline V gene, CDR1 is LGHDT and CDR2 is YNNKEL (reference sequence). The ends were cut back, 4 bases at V and 12 bases at J, with 13 bases in the middle. The CDR3 has 12 residues. CDR3 DNA sequence: TGTGCCAGCAGCCGAAGGGCCCACTGGCAGTTCTTC. This encodes CASSRRAHWQFF.

V gene TRBV5-4 combines with J gene TRBJ2-7; D not certain. This CDR3 spans 14 amino acids. With 0 bases removed from V and 0 bases from J, the gap between germline ends came to 7 bases. Germline values: CDR1 SGHNT, CDR2 YYREEE (reference sequence). CDR3 amino acids: CASSLAPSSYEQYF. CDR3 sequence (DNA): TGTGCCAGCAGCTTGGCTCCAAGCTCCTACGAGCAGTACTTC.

V usage is TRBV9 and J usage is TRBJ1-6; D ambiguous. This CDR3 region has 15 residues. V gave up 2 bases and J gave up 9 bases, with 15 bases separating them. CDR1 SGDLS and CDR2 YYNGEE come from the germline V gene. The CDR3 loop reads CASSVSPEWGSPLHF. DNA for the CDR3: TGTGCCAGCAGCGTCTCTCCGGAGTGGGGTTCACCCCTCCACTTT.

The chain couples TRBV11-3 to TRBJ2-7; D unclear. The V gene's germline CDR1 is SGHNT and CDR2 YENEEA. V shed 0 bases and J shed 5 bases, with 5 bases lying between them. The length of the CDR3 is 12 residues. CDR3 DNA sequence: TGTGCCAGCAGCTTAGATCCAAACGAGCAGTACTTC. Translation gives CASSLDPNEQYF.

This clone was seen a few times. The V gene is TRBV5-4, the J gene TRBJ2-4, with a possible D match to TRBD1 (5 bases). The V and J ends lost 0 bases and 8 bases respectively, with 15 bases between them. The CDR3 has 15 residues. CDR1 and CDR2 from the germline V gene are SGHNT and YYREEE (reference sequence). As DNA, the CDR3 is TGTGCCAGCAGCTTGGTTCCGAGCAGGGTAGACATTCAGTACTTC. Its protein is CASSLVPSRVDIQYF.

In this sample, this clone turned up a few times. The chain couples TRBV6-5 to TRBJ1-1; perhaps TRBD1 as D (6 bases). CDR3 size: 15 residues. Germline lookup yields CDR1 MNHEY and CDR2 SVGAGI. V was cut by 6 bases and J by 0 bases, with 14 bases left in between. DNA for the CDR3: TGTGCCAGCAGACCTAGGACAGATGTGAACACTGAAGCTTTCTTT. It yields the protein CASRPRTDVNTEAFF.